This T cell receptor (beta chain) appears in the sequencing data of a study of blood T cell repertoires in COVID-19. The germline V gene has CDR1 MNHEY and CDR2 SVGAGI. This CDR3 region has 15 residues. The ends were cut back, 6 bases at V and 3 bases at J, with 14 bases in the middle. This table comes from immunoSEQ multiplex PCR, and its TCRdb copy is limited to in-frame clones, with some not included. Of 200,000 to 250,000 clones in the sample, about 86% are singletons; the top ten hold about 1.3%. The TCR sequence derives from a woman aged 40 to 50 with acute COVID-19. The V gene is TRBV6-5, the J gene TRBJ1-4, with a possible D match to TRBD1 (6 bases). Material for sequencing was PBMCs or T cells enriched from blood (not recorded which). The DNA for the CDR3 is TGTGCCAGCAGGCGGACAGTTCCTTCTAATGAAAAACTGTTTTTT. Its translation is CASRRTVPSNEKLFF.